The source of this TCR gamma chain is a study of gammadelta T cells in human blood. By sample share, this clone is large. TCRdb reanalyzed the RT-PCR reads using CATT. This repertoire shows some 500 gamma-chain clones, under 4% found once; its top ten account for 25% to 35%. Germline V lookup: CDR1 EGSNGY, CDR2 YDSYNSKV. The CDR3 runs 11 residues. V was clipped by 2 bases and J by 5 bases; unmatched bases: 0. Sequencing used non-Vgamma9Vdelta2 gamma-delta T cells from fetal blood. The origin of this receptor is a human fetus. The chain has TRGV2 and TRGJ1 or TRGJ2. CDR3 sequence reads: CATWDDYKKLF. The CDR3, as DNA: TGTGCCACCTGGGACGATTATAAGAAACTCTTT.